Shown below are 25 T cell receptor beta chains from a single sample sequenced in a study of OX40 agonist ivuxolimab in advanced cancers. The repertoire was sequenced with immunoSEQ multiplex PCR; TCRdb's copy has only in-frame clones and lacks some. The sample lists fewer than 85,000 clones; about nine tenths were seen once. The source material was CD4+ or CD8+ T cells sorted from blood, sampled in a trial of the OX40 agonist ivuxolimab. The receptors were sampled from an adult with an advanced solid tumor such as melanoma, head and neck, liver or kidney cancer.

V usage is TRBV27 and J usage is TRBJ1-1; D is possibly TRBD1 (6 bases). V lost 8 bases to trimming and J lost 1 base, with 8 bases between them. Germline loops: CDR1 MNHEY, CDR2 SMNVEV (reference sequence). The CDR3 runs to 12 residues. CDR3 residues: CASQTGNTEAFF. CDR3 sequence (DNA): TGTGCCAGCCAGACAGGGAACACTGAAGCTTTCTTT.

The chain recombines TRBV9 with TRBJ2-2; D gene uncertain. CDR1 and CDR2 (germline): SGDLS, YYNGEE. The CDR3 runs to 14 residues. Between the trimmed V and J ends, which lost 0 bases and 4 bases, there was a span of 7 bases. This CDR3 reads CASSVVSGTGELFF. CDR3 sequence (DNA): TGTGCCAGCAGCGTAGTATCAGGCACCGGGGAGCTGTTTTTT.

This chain uses TRBV4-1 with TRBJ1-2, with D possibly being TRBD1 (5 bases). With 0 bases removed from V and 5 bases from J, the gap between germline ends came to 10 bases. The germline gives CDR1 MGHRA, CDR2 YSYEKL. The CDR3 length is 14 residues. CDR3 in amino acids: CASSQDKGIYGYTF. The CDR3 DNA reads as TGCGCCAGCAGCCAAGATAAGGGGATATATGGCTACACCTTC.

The chain is built from TRBV5-1 and TRBJ1-2, with a tentative D call TRBD1 (6 bases). V was trimmed by 2 bases and J by 8 bases, leaving 19 bases between them. The germline gives CDR1 SGHRS, CDR2 YFSETQ. This CDR3 spans 15 amino acids. The CDR3 sequence is CASSLASDSVSGYTF. The CDR3 DNA reads TGCGCCAGCAGCTTAGCCTCGGACAGTGTCTCAGGCTACACCTTC.

The J gene is TRBJ1-2, the V gene TRBV27; no definite D call. Trimming pared 1 base from V and 3 bases from J, leaving 9 bases between. The germline gives CDR1 MNHEY, CDR2 SMNVEV (reference sequence). This CDR3 has 14 residues. The CDR3 nucleotides are TGTGCCAGCAGTTTATGGGCAGGTTACTATGGCTACACCTTC. Protein sequence: CASSLWAGYYGYTF.

This chain joins TRBV13 and TRBJ2-1; D remains unclear. The CDR3 contains 15 residues. Looked up from germline, CDR1 is PRHDT and CDR2 is FYEKMQ (reference sequence). Deletions cut 4 bases from V and 0 bases from J, with 10 bases between. The CDR3 DNA sequence: TGTGCCAGCAGCTCAGACTGGAGCTCCTACAATGAGCAGTTCTTC. Its translation is CASSSDWSSYNEQFF.

In its sample, this clone was seen once. This chain uses TRBV5-5 with TRBJ1-2, with no clear D. V dropped 1 base and J dropped 4 bases, with 14 bases sitting between them. The germline CDR1 and CDR2 sequences are SGHKS and YYEKEE (reference sequence). This CDR3 spans 15 amino acids. CDR3 sequence reads: CASSLNPGSLYGYTF. The CDR3 nucleotides read TGTGCCAGCAGCTTGAACCCGGGCAGCCTCTATGGCTACACCTTC.

In its sample, this clone was seen a few times. One end of the junction is discordant with germline, which a read error may explain. This chain connects TRBV7-9 to TRBJ2-7, with D tentatively TRBD1 or TRBD2 (5 bases each). CDR1 SEHNR and CDR2 FQNEAQ come from the germline V gene (reference sequence). The CDR3 is 13 residues long. The CDR3 sequence: CASSLVHPGPPSF. The CDR3 DNA reads as TGTGCCAGCAGCTTAGTCCATCCGGGGCCTCCCTCCTTC.

The rearrangement uses TRBV6-5 and TRBJ1-5, with TRBD1 matching over 8 bases. The CDR3 has 16 amino acids. The germline gives CDR1 MNHEY, CDR2 SVGAGI. The junction had 8 bases not matched to a gene; V was cut back by 0 bases and J by 7 bases. The CDR3 reads CASSYSRAGGSQPQHF. CDR3 nucleotides: TGTGCCAGCAGTTACTCGAGGGCAGGGGGCTCCCAGCCCCAGCATTTT.

J is TRBJ2-5 and V is TRBV5-5, with 11 positions matching TRBD2. The germline V gene has CDR1 SGHKS and CDR2 YYEKEE (reference sequence). There are 16 residues in the CDR3. V was pared by 0 bases and J by 5 bases, with 6 bases of the junction left unmatched. CDR3 DNA: TGTGCCAGCAGCTTGGAGCTAGCGGGGGGCAGGGAGACCCAGTACTTC. This gives the protein CASSLELAGGRETQYF. The variable domain in full, completed from reference TRBV5-5 and TRBJ2-5, reads DAGVTQSPTHLIKTRGQQVTLRCSPISGHKSVSWYQQVLGQGPQFIFQYYEKEERGRGNFPDRFSARQFPNYSSELNVNALLLGDSALYLCASSLELAGGRETQYFGPGTRLLVL.

This clone is a singleton in its sample. This chain joins TRBV12-5 and TRBJ1-1, with 11 bases aligning to TRBD1. CDR1 is LGHNT, CDR2 FRNRAP, per germline. The CDR3 is 16 amino acids. V lost 4 bases, J lost 5 bases, and 9 bases stayed unmatched. The CDR3 bases are TGTGCTAGTGGTTCCCCGTCCGGGACAGGGGGAACTGAAGCTTTCTTT. This sequence encodes CASGSPSGTGGTEAFF.

CDR3: CASSFNWGNQPQHF. CDR3 DNA: TGTGCCAGCAGCTTCAATTGGGGGAATCAGCCCCAGCATTTT. This chain connects TRBV5-8 to TRBJ1-5, with D possibly TRBD1 on 5 matching bases. The CDR3 covers 14 residues. V lost 2 bases, J lost 4 bases, and 10 bases lay in between. Per germline, CDR1 SGHTS and CDR2 YDEGEE.

This chain joins TRBV6-6 and TRBJ1-1; 8 bases align to TRBD1. V shed 2 bases, J shed 0 bases, and the junction held 2 bases outside the gene matches. Germline-derived CDR1 and CDR2 are MNHNY and SVGAGI (reference sequence). CDR3 length: 15 residues. The CDR3 DNA reads as TGTGCCAGCAGTTACCCGGACAGGGTGAACACTGAAGCTTTCTTT. Translating it yields CASSYPDRVNTEAFF.

This clone occurred once. The rearrangement joins TRBV4-1 to TRBJ2-1; 9 bases agree with TRBD2. Germline V lookup: CDR1 MGHRA, CDR2 YSYEKL. J was trimmed by 8 bases and V by 2 bases; bases with no gene match: 4. The CDR3 extends over 14 amino acids. The CDR3: CASSQPTSGYEQFF. The CDR3 nucleotides read TGCGCCAGCAGCCAACCGACTAGCGGATATGAGCAGTTCTTC.

The gene calls are TRBV12-5 and TRBJ1-2; D perhaps matches TRBD1 (5 bases). This CDR3 comprises 15 residues. V was shortened by 7 bases and J by 3 bases, with 18 bases between the two germline ends. Germline V gene sequence: CDR1 LGHNT, CDR2 FRNRAP. DNA of the CDR3: TGTGCTAGTGAAACGTGGGGCACGAGTTACTATGGCTACACCTTC. Encoded protein: CASETWGTSYYGYTF. Filled out from reference TRBV12-5 and TRBJ1-2, the complete variable domain reads DARVTQTPRHKVTEMGQEVTMRCQPILGHNTVFWYRQTMMQGLELLAYFRNRAPLDDSGMPKDRFSAEMPDATLATLKIQPSEPRDSAVYFCASETWGTSYYGYTFGSGTRLTVV.

The rearrangement uses TRBV6-5 and TRBJ2-1, with 7 bases matching TRBD2. The CDR3 covers 14 residues. V was clipped by 5 bases and J by 0 bases; unmatched bases: 1. Germline V gene lookup returns CDR1 MNHEY and CDR2 SVGAGI. The CDR3 region has the DNA TGTGCCAGCAGTGGGACTACCTCCTACAATGAGCAGTTCTTC. Amino acids: CASSGTTSYNEQFF.

DNA for the CDR3: TGTGCCAGCAGCTATAGAGGGGGAGGTGTGGATACGCAGTATTTT. Amino acid sequence: CASSYRGGGVDTQYF. The chain uses TRBV5-8 and TRBJ2-3; D tentatively reads TRBD1 or TRBD2 (6 bases each). Per the germline V gene, CDR1 is SGHTS and CDR2 is YDEGEE. CDR3 size: 15 residues. The V gene lost 3 bases and the J gene lost 6 bases, with 17 bases spanning the gap.

The J gene is TRBJ2-7, the V gene TRBV7-6, with 9 bases that match TRBD1. V lost 1 base to trimming and J lost 6 bases; unmatched junction nucleotides: 10. Germline values: CDR1 SGHVS, CDR2 FNYEAQ. CDR3 length: 16 amino acids. The CDR3 DNA follows: TGTGCCAGCAGCTTAGAAACGGGACAGGGTTACGGCGAGCAGTACTTC. It yields the protein CASSLETGQGYGEQYF.

The V and J genes are TRBV6-5 and TRBJ2-7; maybe TRBD1 (6 bases). The V gene's germline CDR1 is MNHEY and CDR2 SVGAGI. The germline V and J ends were trimmed by 8 bases and 2 bases, with 19 bases remaining between them. There are 15 residues in the CDR3. CDR3 bases: TGTGCCAGCCGGGATCCGACAGGTCTTCCCTACGAGCAGTACTTC. Protein: CASRDPTGLPYEQYF.

The J gene is TRBJ2-1, the V gene TRBV7-9; 8 bases are shared with TRBD1. This CDR3 is built from 14 residues. V lost 5 bases and J lost 6; bases outside the gene matches: 6. Germline V gene sequence: CDR1 SEHNR, CDR2 FQNEAQ (reference sequence). CDR3 region: CASSPGQVTNEQFF. The DNA for the CDR3 is TGTGCCAGCAGCCCGGGACAGGTTACCAATGAGCAGTTCTTC.

The CDR3 reads CATSRGRLSGGAGNEQFF. In nucleotides, the CDR3 is TGTGCCACCAGCAGAGGCCGATTGAGCGGGGGGGCAGGGAATGAGCAGTTCTTC. The chain joins TRBV15 to TRBJ2-1; 10 positions agree with TRBD2. The ends lost 1 base at V and 7 bases at J; junction bases unmatched: 13. Germline lookup yields CDR1 LNHNV and CDR2 YYDKDF (reference sequence). The CDR3 loop spans 18 amino acids.

This clone was counted once. The V gene is TRBV7-3, the J gene TRBJ2-7, with D possibly being TRBD1 (5 bases). Germline CDR1 and CDR2: SGHTA and FQGTGA. V lost 4 bases and J lost 1, with 11 bases in between. The CDR3 extends over 14 amino acids. CDR3 sequence: CASSSIPGSYEQYF. The DNA of the CDR3 is TGTGCCAGCAGCTCCATCCCAGGGTCCTACGAGCAGTACTTC.

This chain connects TRBV27 to TRBJ2-3; a possible D gene is TRBD1 (5 bases). The germline gives CDR1 MNHEY, CDR2 SMNVEV (reference sequence). This CDR3 region has 16 residues. Trimming removed 5 bases from V and 3 bases from J, with 18 bases in between. The CDR3 region has the DNA TGTGCCAGCAGTAACTACAGGAGCGCCCCGACAGATACGCAGTATTTT. This encodes CASSNYRSAPTDTQYF.

The gene calls are TRBV18 and TRBJ2-1; the D is unclear. The CDR3 has 15 amino acids. V was trimmed by 0 bases and J by 6 bases, leaving 12 bases between them. The V gene's germline CDR1 is KGHSH and CDR2 LQKENI. CDR3 sequence (DNA): TGTGCCAGCTCACCACCATATCAGAACGGCAATGAGCAGTTCTTC. The encoded protein is CASSPPYQNGNEQFF.

The chain joins TRBV6-5 to TRBJ2-5; either TRBD1 or TRBD2 may fit D (5 bases each). The V gene's germline CDR1 is MNHEY and CDR2 SVGAGI. Trimming stripped 8 bases from V and 5 bases from J, with 12 bases between. The CDR3 sequence is 12 residues long. The CDR3 nucleotides are TGTGCCAGCCGAGGGGTCACGGAGACCCAGTACTTC. Translating gives CASRGVTETQYF.